This T cell receptor (beta chain) comes out of a study of early T cells in non-severe SARS-CoV-2 infection. The CDR3 has 12 amino acids. The germline V gene encodes CDR1 SGHVS and CDR2 FQNEAQ. V dropped 8 bases and J dropped 2 bases, with 6 bases sitting between them. MiXCR, applied by TCRdb to the 5' RACE reads, yields one record per CDR3 protein. This table holds about 66,000 distinct CDR3 sequences, approximately 10% found once. This clonotype was seen more than once but under ten times. This clonotype originated in an adult who was a healthcare worker with PCR-confirmed SARS-CoV-2 infection or an uninfected control (not recorded which). Sample: whole blood. The chain carries TRBV7-8 and TRBJ2-2, with D hard to call. The CDR3 DNA sequence: TGTGCCAGCGCTGACAACACCGGGGAGCTGTTTTTT. Translating it yields CASADNTGELFF.